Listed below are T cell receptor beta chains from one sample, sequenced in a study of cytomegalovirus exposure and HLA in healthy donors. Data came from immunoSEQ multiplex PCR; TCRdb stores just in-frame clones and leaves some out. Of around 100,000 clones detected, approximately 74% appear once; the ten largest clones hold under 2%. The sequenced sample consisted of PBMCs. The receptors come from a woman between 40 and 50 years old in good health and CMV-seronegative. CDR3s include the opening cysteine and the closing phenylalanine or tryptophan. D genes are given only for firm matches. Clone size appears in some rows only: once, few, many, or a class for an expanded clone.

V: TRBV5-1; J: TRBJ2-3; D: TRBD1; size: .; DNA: TGCGCCAGCAGCCGTGAGGGGGCAGTTAGCACAGATACGCAGTATTTT; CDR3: CASSREGAVSTDTQYF
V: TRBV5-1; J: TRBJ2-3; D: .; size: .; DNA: TGCGCCAGCAGCTTGGAGGAGAGGGATACGCAGTATTTT; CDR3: CASSLEERDTQYF
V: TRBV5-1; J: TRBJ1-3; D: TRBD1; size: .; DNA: TGCGCCAGCAGCCGTGAATATAGGACAGGGGACTCCGGAAACACCATATATTTT; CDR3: CASSREYRTGDSGNTIYF
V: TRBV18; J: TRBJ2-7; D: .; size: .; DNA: TGTGCCAGCTCACCACCGATTAGCTACGAGCAGTACTTC; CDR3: CASSPPISYEQYF
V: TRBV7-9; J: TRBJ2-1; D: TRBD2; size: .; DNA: TGTGCCAGCAGCCTATTAGCGGGAGGGAACTACAATGAGCAGTTCTTC; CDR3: CASSLLAGGNYNEQFF
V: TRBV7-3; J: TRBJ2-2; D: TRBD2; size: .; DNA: TGTGCCAGCAGCTCGGGACTAGCGGGGGGTACCGGGGAGCTGTTTTTT; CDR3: CASSSGLAGGTGELFF
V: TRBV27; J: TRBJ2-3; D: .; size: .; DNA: TGTGCCAGCAGTGCCCTGGACTCGACCGTCACATATACGCAGTATTTT; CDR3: CASSALDSTVTYTQYF
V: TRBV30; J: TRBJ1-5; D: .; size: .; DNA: TGTGCCTGGGGGCTTGTGACTAGAAATCAGCCCCAGCATTTT; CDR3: CAWGLVTRNQPQHF
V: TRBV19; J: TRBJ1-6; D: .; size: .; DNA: TGTGCCAGCGGGGTCGCTTTAGATCGACCCCTCCACTTT; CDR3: CASGVALDRPLHF
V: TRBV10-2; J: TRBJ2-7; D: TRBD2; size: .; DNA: TGCGCCAGCAAAGTAGCGGGAGACGTCTACGAGCAGTACTTC; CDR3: CASKVAGDVYEQYF
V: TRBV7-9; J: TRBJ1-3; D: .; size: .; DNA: TGTGCCAGCAGCCTAGGGGAAGGGGCTGGAAACACCATATATTTT; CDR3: CASSLGEGAGNTIYF
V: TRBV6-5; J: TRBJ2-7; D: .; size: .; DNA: TGTGCCAGCATGGCAGGTTCCTACGAGCAGTACTTC; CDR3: CASMAGSYEQYF
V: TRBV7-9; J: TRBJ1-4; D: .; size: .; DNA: TGTGCCAGCAGCTTATACTCGACAACTAATGAAAAACTGTTTTTT; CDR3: CASSLYSTTNEKLFF
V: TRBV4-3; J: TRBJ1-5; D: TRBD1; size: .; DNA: TGCGCCAGCAGCCAGGAAGACAGGGGCCATCAGCCCCAGCATTTT; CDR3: CASSQEDRGHQPQHF
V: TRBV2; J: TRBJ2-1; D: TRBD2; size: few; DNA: TGTGCCAGCAGGAGACAGGGGTCGACTAGCGGGAGCCCACTTCATGAGCAGTTCTTC; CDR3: CASRRQGSTSGSPLHEQFF
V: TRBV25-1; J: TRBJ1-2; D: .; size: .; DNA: TGTGCCAGCGCGGACAGTCTGTATGGCTACACCTTC; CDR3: CASADSLYGYTF
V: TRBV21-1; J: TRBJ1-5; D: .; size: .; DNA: TGTGCCAGCAGCCAGAACGGGGAGCCCGACTCGGGGGCCCAGCATTTT; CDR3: CASSQNGEPDSGAQHF
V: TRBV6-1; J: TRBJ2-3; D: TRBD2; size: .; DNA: TGTGCCATCGGGAGGGAGATAGATACGCAGTATTTT; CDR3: CAIGREIDTQYF
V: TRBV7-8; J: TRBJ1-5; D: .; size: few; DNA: TGTGCCAGCAGCTTAGAAGCGGGGGCCCAGCCCCAGCATTTT; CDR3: CASSLEAGAQPQHF
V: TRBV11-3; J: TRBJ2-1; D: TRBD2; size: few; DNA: TGTGCCAGCAGCAACGGACTAGCCGACAATGAGCAGTTCTTC; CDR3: CASSNGLADNEQFF
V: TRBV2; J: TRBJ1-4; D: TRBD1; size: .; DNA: TGTGCCAGCAAGGGGGACAGGTGGGGTGTGGAAAAACTGTTTTTT; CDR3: CASKGDRWGVEKLFF
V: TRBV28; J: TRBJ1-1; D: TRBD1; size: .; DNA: TGTGCCAGCAGGCGGAAGGGGGCCAGGGGGAACACTGAAGCTTTCTTT; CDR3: CASRRKGARGNTEAFF
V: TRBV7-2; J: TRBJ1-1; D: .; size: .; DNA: TGTGCCAGCAGCGCAGACCCCGGGGACACTGAAGCTTTCTTT; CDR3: CASSADPGDTEAFF
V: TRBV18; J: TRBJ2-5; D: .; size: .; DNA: TGTGCCAGCTCACCACCGTTAGGGGATCAAGAGACCCAGTACTTC; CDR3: CASSPPLGDQETQYF